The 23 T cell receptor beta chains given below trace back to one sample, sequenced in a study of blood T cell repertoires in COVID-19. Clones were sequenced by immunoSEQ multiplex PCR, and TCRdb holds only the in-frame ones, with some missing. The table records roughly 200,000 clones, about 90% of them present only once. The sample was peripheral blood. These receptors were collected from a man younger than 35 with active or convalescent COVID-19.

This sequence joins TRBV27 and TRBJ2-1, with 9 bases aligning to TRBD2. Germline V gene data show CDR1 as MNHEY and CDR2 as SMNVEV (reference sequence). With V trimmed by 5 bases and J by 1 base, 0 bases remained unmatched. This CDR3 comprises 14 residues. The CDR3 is CASSLAGSYNEQFF. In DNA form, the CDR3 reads TGTGCCAGCAGTCTAGCGGGGTCCTACAATGAGCAGTTCTTC.

The DNA of the CDR3 is TGTGCCAGTAGTCCAGGGTTCGGCGGTCAGCCCCAGCATTTT. Translating it yields CASSPGFGGQPQHF. The chain is built from TRBV19 and TRBJ1-5, with D tentatively TRBD1 (5 bases). In germline, CDR1 is LNHDA, CDR2 SQIVND (reference sequence). V lost 5 bases and J 6 bases, leaving 14 bases between the germline ends. This CDR3 has 14 amino acids.

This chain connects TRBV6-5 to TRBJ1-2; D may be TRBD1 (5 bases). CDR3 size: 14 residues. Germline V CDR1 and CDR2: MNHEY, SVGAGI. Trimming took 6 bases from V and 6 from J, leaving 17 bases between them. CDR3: CASRDIRLMDGYTF. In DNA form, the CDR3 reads TGTGCCAGCAGGGACATTCGGTTGATGGATGGCTACACCTTC.

CDR3 DNA: TGTGCCAGCAGTGAGCGGGACAGGGACCGTCCCAAAAACATTCAGTACTTC. Translating it yields CASSERDRDRPKNIQYF. The chain carries TRBV6-1 and TRBJ2-4; 9 bases are shared with TRBD1. There are 17 residues in the CDR3. Germline V gene data show CDR1 as MNHNS and CDR2 as SASEGT. The J segment lost 2 bases and the V segment lost 3 bases, leaving 8 bases of the junction unmatched.

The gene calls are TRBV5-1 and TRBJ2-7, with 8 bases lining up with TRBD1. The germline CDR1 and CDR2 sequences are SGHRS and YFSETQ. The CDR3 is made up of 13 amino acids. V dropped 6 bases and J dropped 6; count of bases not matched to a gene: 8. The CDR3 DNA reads TGCGCCAGCACGGGTCAGGGGGCTGGCGAGCAGTACTTC. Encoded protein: CASTGQGAGEQYF.

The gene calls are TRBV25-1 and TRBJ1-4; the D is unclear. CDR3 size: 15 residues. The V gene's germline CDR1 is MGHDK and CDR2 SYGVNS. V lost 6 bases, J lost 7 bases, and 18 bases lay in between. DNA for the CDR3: TGTGCCAGCAGCCGAACCACGGGCCGGGGTGAAAAACTGTTTTTT. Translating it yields CASSRTTGRGEKLFF.

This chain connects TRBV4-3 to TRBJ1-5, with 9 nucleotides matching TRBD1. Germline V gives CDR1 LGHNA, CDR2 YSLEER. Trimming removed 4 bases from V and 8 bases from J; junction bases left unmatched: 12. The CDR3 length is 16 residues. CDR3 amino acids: CASSPSGTGPGEPQHF. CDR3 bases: TGCGCCAGCAGCCCAAGTGGGACAGGGCCGGGGGAGCCCCAGCATTTT.

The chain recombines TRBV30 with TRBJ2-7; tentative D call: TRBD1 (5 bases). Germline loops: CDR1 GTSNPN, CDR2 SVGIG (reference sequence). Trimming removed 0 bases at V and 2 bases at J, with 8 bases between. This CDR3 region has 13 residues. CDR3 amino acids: CAWSVGPTYEQYF. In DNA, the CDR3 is TGTGCCTGGAGTGTGGGGCCTACCTACGAGCAGTACTTC.

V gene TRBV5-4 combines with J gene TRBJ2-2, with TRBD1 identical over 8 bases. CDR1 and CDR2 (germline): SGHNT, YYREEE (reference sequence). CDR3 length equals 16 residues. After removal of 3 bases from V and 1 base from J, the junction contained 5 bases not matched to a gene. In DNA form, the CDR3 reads TGTGCCAGCAGCTCCAAGGGACAGGTGAACACCGGGGAGCTGTTTTTT. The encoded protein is CASSSKGQVNTGELFF.

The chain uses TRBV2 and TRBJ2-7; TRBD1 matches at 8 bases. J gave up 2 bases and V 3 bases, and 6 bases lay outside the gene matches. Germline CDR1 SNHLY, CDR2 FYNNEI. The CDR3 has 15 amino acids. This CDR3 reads CASSELDREPYEQYF. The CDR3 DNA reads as TGTGCCAGCAGTGAGCTGGACAGGGAGCCCTACGAGCAGTACTTC.

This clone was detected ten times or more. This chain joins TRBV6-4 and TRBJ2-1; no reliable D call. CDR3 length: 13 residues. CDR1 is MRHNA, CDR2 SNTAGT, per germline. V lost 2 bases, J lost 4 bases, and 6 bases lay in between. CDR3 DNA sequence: TGTGCCAGCAGTGACGACTCGTACAATGAGCAGTTCTTC. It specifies CASSDDSYNEQFF.

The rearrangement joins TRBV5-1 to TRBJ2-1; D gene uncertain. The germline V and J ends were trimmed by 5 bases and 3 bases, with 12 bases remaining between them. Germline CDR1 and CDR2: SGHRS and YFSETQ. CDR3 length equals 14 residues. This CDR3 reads CASSIEILYNEQFF. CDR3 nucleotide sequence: TGCGCCAGCAGTATAGAGATACTCTACAATGAGCAGTTCTTC.

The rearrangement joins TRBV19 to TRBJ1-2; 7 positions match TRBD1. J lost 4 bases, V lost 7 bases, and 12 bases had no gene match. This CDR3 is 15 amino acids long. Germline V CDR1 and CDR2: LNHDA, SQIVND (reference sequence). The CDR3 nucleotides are TGTGCCAGTACCATAAGGCAGGGGGAGAGCTATGGCTACACCTTC. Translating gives CASTIRQGESYGYTF.

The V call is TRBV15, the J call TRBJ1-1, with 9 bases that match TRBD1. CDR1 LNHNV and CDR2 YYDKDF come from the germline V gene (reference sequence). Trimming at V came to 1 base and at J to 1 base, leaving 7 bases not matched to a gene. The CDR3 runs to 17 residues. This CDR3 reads CATSRAPGGQGNTEAFF. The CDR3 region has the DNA TGTGCCACCAGCAGAGCTCCGGGGGGACAGGGGAACACTGAAGCTTTCTTT. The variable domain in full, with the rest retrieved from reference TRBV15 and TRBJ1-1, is DAMVIQNPRYQVTQFGKPVTLSCSQTLNHNVMYWYQQKSSQAPKLLFHYYDKDFNNEADTPDNFQSRRPNTSFCFLDIRSPGLGDTAMYLCATSRAPGGQGNTEAFFGQGTRLTVV.

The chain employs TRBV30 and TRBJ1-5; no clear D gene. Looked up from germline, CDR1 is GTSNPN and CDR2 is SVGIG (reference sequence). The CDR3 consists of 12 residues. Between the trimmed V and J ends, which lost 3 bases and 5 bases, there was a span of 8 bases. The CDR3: CAWSFEDQPQHF. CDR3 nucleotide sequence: TGTGCCTGGAGCTTTGAGGATCAGCCCCAGCATTTT.

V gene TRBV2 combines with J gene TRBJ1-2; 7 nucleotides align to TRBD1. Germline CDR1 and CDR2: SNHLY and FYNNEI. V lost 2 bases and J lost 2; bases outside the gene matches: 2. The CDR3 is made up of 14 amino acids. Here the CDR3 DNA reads TGTGCCAGCAGTGAAAGGACAGGAAACTATGGCTACACCTTC. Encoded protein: CASSERTGNYGYTF.

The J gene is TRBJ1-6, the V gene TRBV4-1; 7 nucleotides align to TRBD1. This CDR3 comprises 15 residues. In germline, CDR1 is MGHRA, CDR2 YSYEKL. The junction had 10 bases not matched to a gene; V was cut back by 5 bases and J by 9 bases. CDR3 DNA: TGCGCCAGCAGCTTAGACAGGGCTAGGGGTTCACCCCTCCACTTT. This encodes CASSLDRARGSPLHF.

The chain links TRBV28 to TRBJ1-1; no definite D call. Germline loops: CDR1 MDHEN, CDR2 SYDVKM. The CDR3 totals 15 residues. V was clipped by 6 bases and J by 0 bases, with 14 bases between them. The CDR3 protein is CASSPIGYLNTEAFF. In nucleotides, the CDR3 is TGTGCCAGCAGCCCGATCGGTTACCTGAACACTGAAGCTTTCTTT. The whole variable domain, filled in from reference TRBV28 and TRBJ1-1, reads DVKVTQSSRYLVKRTGEKVFLECVQDMDHENMFWYRQDPGLGLRLIYFSYDVKMKEKGDIPEGYSVSREKKERFSLILESASTNQTSMYLCASSPIGYLNTEAFFGQGTRLTVV.

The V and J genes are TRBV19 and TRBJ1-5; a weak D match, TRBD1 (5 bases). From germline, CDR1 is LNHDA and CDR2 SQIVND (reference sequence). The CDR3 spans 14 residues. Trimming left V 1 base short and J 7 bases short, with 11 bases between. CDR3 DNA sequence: TGTGCCAGTAGTATAGCCCAGGGCCTACAGCCCCAGCATTTT. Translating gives CASSIAQGLQPQHF.

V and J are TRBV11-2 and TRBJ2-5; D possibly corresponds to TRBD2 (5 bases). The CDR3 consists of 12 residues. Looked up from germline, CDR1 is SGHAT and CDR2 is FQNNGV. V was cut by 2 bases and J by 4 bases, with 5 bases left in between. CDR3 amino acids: CASSLRGETQYF. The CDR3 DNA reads TGTGCCAGCAGCTTACGGGGAGAGACCCAGTACTTC.

The CDR3 nucleotides read TGCGCCAGCAGGCTAAGTCGTTATGGCTACACCTTC. Translated: CASRLSRYGYTF. The rearrangement joins TRBV23-1 to TRBJ1-2; D gene unclear. TRBV23-1 is identified as an open reading frame with a role that is uncertain. This CDR3 region has 12 residues. V lost 6 bases, J lost 5 bases, and 10 bases lay in between.

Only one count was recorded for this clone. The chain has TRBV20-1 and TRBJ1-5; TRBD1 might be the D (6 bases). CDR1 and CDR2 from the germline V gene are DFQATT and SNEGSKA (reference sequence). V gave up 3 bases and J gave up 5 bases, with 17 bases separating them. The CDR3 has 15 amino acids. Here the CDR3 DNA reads TGCAGTGCTAGTCTAGGGGGGAGGGTTGATCAGCCCCAGCATTTT. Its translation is CSASLGGRVDQPQHF.

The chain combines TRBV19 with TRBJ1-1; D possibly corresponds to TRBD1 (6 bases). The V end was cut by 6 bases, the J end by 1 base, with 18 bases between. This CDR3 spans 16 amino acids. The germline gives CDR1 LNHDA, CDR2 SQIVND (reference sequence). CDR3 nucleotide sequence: TGTGCCAGTAGCCCTGGGGGGGGGCGTCGGAACACTGAAGCTTTCTTT. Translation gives CASSPGGGRRNTEAFF.